The rows below give T cell receptor beta chains drawn from one sample of a study of shared clonotypes between healthy human individuals. Data came from immunoSEQ multiplex PCR; TCRdb stores just in-frame clones and leaves some out. Of about 2.4 million clones detected, 93% appear once; the ten largest clones hold more than 0.35%. The sample comprised naive CD4+ T cells from PBMCs. The origin of the receptors is a man younger than 35 in good health. Some clones in this sample may be carry-over from other donors' samples. Both conserved end residues are part of each CDR3. D genes are given only for firm matches.

J: TRBJ1-4
V: TRBV5-5
D: NA
CDR3: CASSLDLQGANEKLFF

J: TRBJ2-7
V: TRBV7-9
D: NA
CDR3: CASSFPHWVKPYEQYF

J: TRBJ2-7
V: TRBV28
D: TRBD1
CDR3: CASTLRGTGVYEQYF

J: TRBJ2-3
V: TRBV28
D: TRBD1
CDR3: CASSPNLDRATDTQYF

J: TRBJ1-1
V: TRBV18
D: NA
CDR3: CASSPPLPAGPEAFF

J: TRBJ2-7
V: TRBV28
D: NA
CDR3: CASSLTHRAYEQYF

J: TRBJ1-3
V: TRBV4-2
D: NA
CDR3: CASSRMDSREDTIYF

J: TRBJ2-5
V: TRBV10-3
D: TRBD2
CDR3: CAISESSPGLAGGETQYF

J: TRBJ2-5
V: TRBV11-3
D: TRBD2
CDR3: CASSLGIAGEETQYF

J: TRBJ2-7
V: TRBV28
D: NA
CDR3: CASSLGPSGYEQYF

J: TRBJ2-5
V: TRBV2
D: TRBD2
CDR3: CASRTGGGETQYF

J: TRBJ1-1
V: TRBV4-2
D: NA
CDR3: CASSQTQGRFEAFF

J: TRBJ2-2
V: TRBV30
D: NA
CDR3: CAWTGRAVGELFF

J: TRBJ2-7
V: TRBV14
D: TRBD2
CDR3: CASSRLAGVQEQYF

J: TRBJ2-6
V: TRBV7-2
D: TRBD1
CDR3: CASSLALQGATGANVLTF

J: TRBJ1-2
V: TRBV28
D: NA
CDR3: CASSHSETIFYGYTF

J: TRBJ2-7
V: TRBV7-9
D: NA
CDR3: CASSLRGAGYEQYF

J: TRBJ1-6
V: TRBV28
D: NA
CDR3: CASSPFHSPLHF

J: TRBJ2-1
V: TRBV28
D: TRBD2
CDR3: CASRGGVAIPGLAAYNEQFF

J: TRBJ1-5
V: TRBV5-5
D: NA
CDR3: CASSRGQINQPQHF

J: TRBJ1-3
V: TRBV28
D: NA
CDR3: CASTSPGKSSGNTIYF

J: TRBJ2-4
V: TRBV2
D: NA
CDR3: CASSEGPSLAKNIQYF

J: TRBJ2-2
V: TRBV11-2
D: NA
CDR3: CASSPRLITGELFF

J: TRBJ2-3
V: TRBV9
D: NA
CDR3: CASSTDQRRVTQYF

J: TRBJ2-1
V: TRBV5-1
D: NA
CDR3: CASSVRESPYNEQFF

J: TRBJ1-2
V: TRBV28
D: NA
CDR3: CASGREGYTF

J: TRBJ1-5
V: TRBV10-3
D: NA
CDR3: CAISRGSNQPQHF

J: TRBJ1-3
V: TRBV5-5
D: NA
CDR3: CASSLVTDSGNTIYF

J: TRBJ2-3
V: TRBV9
D: NA
CDR3: CASSVGSAGGTDTQYF

J: TRBJ1-2
V: TRBV28
D: NA
CDR3: CASSFLGDYGYTF

J: TRBJ1-2
V: TRBV28
D: NA
CDR3: CASSTPRKANYGYTF

J: TRBJ2-6
V: TRBV28
D: NA
CDR3: CASSLVGFAGANVLTF

J: TRBJ1-5
V: TRBV21-1
D: NA
CDR3: CASTTTGVCNQPQHF

J: TRBJ2-3
V: TRBV18
D: NA
CDR3: CASSPNQPGASTDTQYF

J: TRBJ2-5
V: TRBV18
D: NA
CDR3: CASSASPDPQETQYF

J: TRBJ2-1
V: TRBV27
D: NA
CDR3: CASSFLLGGEQFF

J: TRBJ2-7
V: TRBV28
D: TRBD1
CDR3: CASSLTGNYEQYF

J: TRBJ1-5
V: TRBV2
D: NA
CDR3: CASSELVGNQPQHF

J: TRBJ2-7
V: TRBV7-8
D: NA
CDR3: CASSAQGSLTYEQYF

J: TRBJ2-3
V: TRBV28
D: NA
CDR3: CASTRSKPWSDTQYF

J: TRBJ1-1
V: TRBV19
D: NA
CDR3: CASSINGGGTEAFF

J: TRBJ2-1
V: TRBV18
D: TRBD2
CDR3: CASSPNLGGRAGGEQFF

J: TRBJ2-1
V: TRBV9
D: NA
CDR3: CASSVRGDQSYNEQFF

J: TRBJ2-5
V: TRBV11-3
D: NA
CDR3: CASSPRSPGETQYF

J: TRBJ2-1
V: TRBV4-3
D: NA
CDR3: CASSQEAANLGEQFF